Sequencing of this T cell receptor (beta chain) was carried out in a study of blood T cell repertoires in COVID-19 (dated by TCRdb to 2018 to 2021). At the level of the whole study: Collaborator samples came from the United States, Italy and Spain and covered acute and convalescent phases of COVID-19. The material from the prospective study consisted of cDNA or gDNA derived from T cells, B-cell-depleted T cells, or PBMCs. Subjects who had been exposed to COVID-19, were actively infected with it, or had recovered from it provided the deeply sampled blood TCRbeta repertoires that made up the dataset. The repertoires were made available in a free public database intended to serve as a resource for research on the immune response to SARS-CoV-2. The samples were drawn from two sources: the first 160 participants of the ongoing ImmuneRACE study, and over 1,000 subjects contributed by 6 global collaborators. The sample metadata nearly always contained a de-identified subject ID, COVID-19 status, age in years and sex. Where available, HLA class I and class II types were obtained from metadata supplied by the sample provider rather than from assay-based typing.

As concerns this clone: Its antigen is unknown. No per-base quality is available; no much larger clone lies one base away.

What the study reported, not specific to this receptor: The quantity of clinical and demographic metadata differed by source and by participant and was supplied without curation.

CDR1 and CDR2 (KGHDR, SFDVKD) derive from the germline V gene. Inclusive of the bounding cysteine and phenylalanine, the CDR3 is 14 residues long. This entry keeps only the CDR3 DNA: 42 bases, framed from base 1. Compared with germline, V lacks 5 bases and J lacks 5 bases; bases without a gene match: 4. The immunoSEQ Assay, a bias-controlled multiplex PCR, was used to amplify TCRbeta CDR3 regions from genomic DNA. The study's processing was this. The number of nucleated cells in each sample was estimated by amplification of reference gene primers within the assay. To quantify the absolute abundance of each unique TCRbeta CDR3 rearrangement, sequence reads were collapsed and filtered. For each sample, productive Simpson clonality was calculated by taking the square root of Simpson's diversity index across productive rearrangements. TCRdb stores this immuneACCESS table with in-frame sequences only. Part of the clones is absent; in the studies checked, under half of the shortfall reflects unresolved V genes, and no reason is known for the rest. V and J calls and clone size are those listed in that table; D and trimming were worked out from the DNA. This sample is represented by 90,000 to 110,000 clones; 83% of them were singletons. The ten largest account for around a sixth of the sample.

Collaborating institutions collected whole blood in K2EDTA tubes following their own protocols. For TCRbeta analysis, collaborators shipped samples in one of three forms: frozen whole blood, isolated PBMCs, or DNA extracted from either of those sample types. The chain links TRBV24-1 with TRBJ1-1; 10 nucleotides in the junction match TRBD1. The specimen was peripheral blood. The receptor was derived from a woman in her sixties with acute or convalescent COVID-19. The CDR3 region has the sequence CATSVGQGGTEAFF. The bases are TGTGCCACCAGTGTCGGACAGGGGGGGACTGAAGCTTTCTTT.